One sample yielded the 11 T cell receptor beta chains listed below, sequenced in a study of T cells and Merkel cell carcinoma outcomes. Method: immunoSEQ multiplex PCR; TCRdb's copy keeps in-frame clones and lacks some. The top ten hold approximately 26% of the sample, which has about 1,900 clones, 60% to 80% seen once. Sequencing input: tumor tissue from Merkel cell carcinoma. Every receptor here comes from a human donor with Merkel cell carcinoma.

The DNA of the CDR3 is TGTGCCAGCAGTGACACCGGACCCACGGGGGAGCTGTTTTTT. It yields the protein CASSDTGPTGELFF. The chain is built from TRBV6-4 and TRBJ2-2; D call uncertain. CDR3 length equals 14 residues. The V and J ends lost 2 bases and 8 bases respectively, with 12 bases between them. Germline V gene sequence: CDR1 MRHNA, CDR2 SNTAGT.

Concerning this clone: It may be a read error: a sequence one base away is much more abundant. The J gene is TRBJ2-5, the V gene TRBV18; D unclear. Per germline, CDR1 KGHSH and CDR2 LQKENI. This CDR3 spans 15 amino acids. CDR3 DNA: TGTGTCAGCTCACCGGGCAGGCGATTCCAAGAGACCCAGTACTTC. This translates into CVSSPGRRFQETQYF.

V and J are TRBV29-1 and TRBJ2-7; no clear D gene. This CDR3 contains 16 residues. Germline assignment: CDR1 SQVTM and CDR2 ANQGSEA. V lost 0 bases and J 0 bases, leaving 15 bases between the germline ends. CDR3: CSVEDQSVTSSYEQYF. The CDR3 region has the DNA TGCAGCGTTGAAGATCAAAGCGTAACTTCCTCCTACGAGCAGTACTTC.

This chain connects TRBV25-1 to TRBJ1-1; a possible D gene is TRBD1 (6 bases). Trimming removed 6 bases from V and 2 bases from J, with 10 bases in between. The CDR3 runs to 13 residues. Germline assignment: CDR1 MGHDK and CDR2 SYGVNS. The CDR3, as DNA: TGTGCCAGCAGGAGACAGGCAAACACTGAAGCTTTCTTT. It codes for CASRRQANTEAFF.

The V call is TRBV7-4, the J call TRBJ2-7; unclear D gene. Germline V CDR1 and CDR2: SGHVT, SQSDAQ. The CDR3 extends over 9 amino acids. V was clipped by 4 bases and J by 13 bases, with 8 bases between them. CDR3 nucleotide sequence: TGTGCCAGCAGCTCCTCCCCCTACTTC. As protein: CASSSSPYF. Filled out from reference TRBV7-4 and TRBJ2-7, the complete variable domain reads GAGVSQSPRYKVAKRGRDVALRCDSISGHVTLYWYRQTLGQGSEVLTYSQSDAQRDKSGRPSGRFSAERPERSVSTLKIQRTEQGDSAVYLCASSSSPYFGPGTRLTVT.

The chain uses TRBV7-2 and TRBJ2-7; TRBD2 aligns across 13 bases. Germline values: CDR1 SGHTA, CDR2 FQGNSA. This CDR3 has 15 amino acids. J gave up 12 bases and V 1 base, and 9 bases lay outside the gene matches. The CDR3 DNA reads as TGTGCCAGCAGCTTAGACGGACTAGCGGGAGTTGGAAGGTACTTC. This encodes CASSLDGLAGVGRYF. Together with reference TRBV7-2 and TRBJ2-7, the CDR3 gives the full variable domain: GAGVSQSPSNKVTEKGKDVELRCDPISGHTALYWYRQSLGQGLEFLIYFQGNSAPDKSGLPSDRFSAERTGGSVSTLTIQRTQQEDSAVYLCASSLDGLAGVGRYFGPGTRLTVT.

This clone came up a few times. The gene calls are TRBV2 and TRBJ2-3; D is uncertain. Trimming pared 6 bases from V and 0 bases from J, leaving 13 bases between. CDR1 and CDR2 (germline): SNHLY, FYNNEI. The CDR3 loop spans 15 amino acids. The CDR3 region is CASRSETDSTDTQYF. CDR3 sequence (DNA): TGTGCCAGCAGGAGCGAGACGGATAGCACAGATACGCAGTATTTT. Complete variable domain (other parts from reference TRBV2 and TRBJ2-3): EPEVTQTPSHQVTQMGQEVILRCVPISNHLYFYWYRQILGQKVEFLVSFYNNEISEKSEIFDDQFSVERPDGSNFTLKIRSTKLEDSAMYFCASRSETDSTDTQYFGPGTRLTVL.

The chain carries TRBV7-8 and TRBJ2-1; tentatively, D is TRBD1 (6 bases). Trimming removed 1 base at V and 8 bases at J, with 18 bases between. This CDR3 region has 16 residues. Germline CDR1 and CDR2: SGHVS and FQNEAQ. As DNA, the CDR3 is TGTGCCAGCAGCTTAGGGTCCGGCAGGGGCCAGGATGAGCAGTTCTTC. Translation gives CASSLGSGRGQDEQFF.

The chain uses TRBV6-6 and TRBJ1-2; D remains ambiguous. V lost 4 bases to trimming and J lost 2 bases, with 8 bases between them. The germline V gene encodes CDR1 MNHNY and CDR2 SVGAGI (reference sequence). This CDR3 contains 13 residues. Written as DNA, the CDR3 is TGTGCCAGCAGTTCGGACGGAAACTATGGCTACACCTTC. As protein: CASSSDGNYGYTF.

The CDR3 DNA is TGTGCCAGCAGCTTAAATGAAAAACTGTTTTTT. Translation gives CASSLNEKLFF. The chain employs TRBV7-9 and TRBJ1-4; no firm D call. The V gene's germline CDR1 is SEHNR and CDR2 FQNEAQ (reference sequence). V dropped 2 bases and J dropped 5 bases, with 0 bases sitting between them. CDR3 length: 11 residues.

The chain joins TRBV18 to TRBJ1-1; D remains ambiguous. The germline V and J ends were trimmed by 3 bases and 4 bases, with 12 bases remaining between them. The CDR3 covers 14 residues. The V gene's germline CDR1 is KGHSH and CDR2 LQKENI. The CDR3 nucleotides read TGTGCCAGCTCACCCATCTTCGGGGTCACTGAAGCTTTCTTT. Its translation is CASSPIFGVTEAFF.